This TCR beta chain was recorded in a study of naive and memory T cell subsets. Study-level findings and limits: Potentially, T cell activation and differentiation skew this RNA-based measurement.

CDR1 is SGHTS and CDR2 is YDEGEE in the germline V gene. The V end lost 0 bases, the J end lost 0 bases, and 8 bases lay between the germline ends. The CDR3 spans 15 residues. This clonotype showed up just a few times. Antigen specificity is unknown. A UMI-containing oligonucleotide was joined by 3' ligation to the TCR cDNA template. Whole blood, 2.5 ml, came from adult healthy volunteers. Reverse transcription used DNase-treated unsorted total RNA, aiming for roughly 1 to 1000 ng. Amplification of ligated cDNA took four PCR rounds with SP2 and nested alpha and beta constant primers. Blood and skin TCR RNA was reverse transcribed with alpha and beta constant primers. TCRdb re-called the 5' RACE reads with MiXCR, one entry per CDR3 protein. The sample includes 56,000 or so distinct CDR3 sequences, roughly 7.5% of them seen just once.

The receptor comes from a female donor in good health. The chain couples TRBV5-8 to TRBJ2-3; D call uncertain. CDR3 amino acids: CASSLVRVSTDTQYF. Here the CDR3 DNA reads TGTGCCAGCAGCTTGGTACGGGTGAGCACAGATACGCAGTATTTT.